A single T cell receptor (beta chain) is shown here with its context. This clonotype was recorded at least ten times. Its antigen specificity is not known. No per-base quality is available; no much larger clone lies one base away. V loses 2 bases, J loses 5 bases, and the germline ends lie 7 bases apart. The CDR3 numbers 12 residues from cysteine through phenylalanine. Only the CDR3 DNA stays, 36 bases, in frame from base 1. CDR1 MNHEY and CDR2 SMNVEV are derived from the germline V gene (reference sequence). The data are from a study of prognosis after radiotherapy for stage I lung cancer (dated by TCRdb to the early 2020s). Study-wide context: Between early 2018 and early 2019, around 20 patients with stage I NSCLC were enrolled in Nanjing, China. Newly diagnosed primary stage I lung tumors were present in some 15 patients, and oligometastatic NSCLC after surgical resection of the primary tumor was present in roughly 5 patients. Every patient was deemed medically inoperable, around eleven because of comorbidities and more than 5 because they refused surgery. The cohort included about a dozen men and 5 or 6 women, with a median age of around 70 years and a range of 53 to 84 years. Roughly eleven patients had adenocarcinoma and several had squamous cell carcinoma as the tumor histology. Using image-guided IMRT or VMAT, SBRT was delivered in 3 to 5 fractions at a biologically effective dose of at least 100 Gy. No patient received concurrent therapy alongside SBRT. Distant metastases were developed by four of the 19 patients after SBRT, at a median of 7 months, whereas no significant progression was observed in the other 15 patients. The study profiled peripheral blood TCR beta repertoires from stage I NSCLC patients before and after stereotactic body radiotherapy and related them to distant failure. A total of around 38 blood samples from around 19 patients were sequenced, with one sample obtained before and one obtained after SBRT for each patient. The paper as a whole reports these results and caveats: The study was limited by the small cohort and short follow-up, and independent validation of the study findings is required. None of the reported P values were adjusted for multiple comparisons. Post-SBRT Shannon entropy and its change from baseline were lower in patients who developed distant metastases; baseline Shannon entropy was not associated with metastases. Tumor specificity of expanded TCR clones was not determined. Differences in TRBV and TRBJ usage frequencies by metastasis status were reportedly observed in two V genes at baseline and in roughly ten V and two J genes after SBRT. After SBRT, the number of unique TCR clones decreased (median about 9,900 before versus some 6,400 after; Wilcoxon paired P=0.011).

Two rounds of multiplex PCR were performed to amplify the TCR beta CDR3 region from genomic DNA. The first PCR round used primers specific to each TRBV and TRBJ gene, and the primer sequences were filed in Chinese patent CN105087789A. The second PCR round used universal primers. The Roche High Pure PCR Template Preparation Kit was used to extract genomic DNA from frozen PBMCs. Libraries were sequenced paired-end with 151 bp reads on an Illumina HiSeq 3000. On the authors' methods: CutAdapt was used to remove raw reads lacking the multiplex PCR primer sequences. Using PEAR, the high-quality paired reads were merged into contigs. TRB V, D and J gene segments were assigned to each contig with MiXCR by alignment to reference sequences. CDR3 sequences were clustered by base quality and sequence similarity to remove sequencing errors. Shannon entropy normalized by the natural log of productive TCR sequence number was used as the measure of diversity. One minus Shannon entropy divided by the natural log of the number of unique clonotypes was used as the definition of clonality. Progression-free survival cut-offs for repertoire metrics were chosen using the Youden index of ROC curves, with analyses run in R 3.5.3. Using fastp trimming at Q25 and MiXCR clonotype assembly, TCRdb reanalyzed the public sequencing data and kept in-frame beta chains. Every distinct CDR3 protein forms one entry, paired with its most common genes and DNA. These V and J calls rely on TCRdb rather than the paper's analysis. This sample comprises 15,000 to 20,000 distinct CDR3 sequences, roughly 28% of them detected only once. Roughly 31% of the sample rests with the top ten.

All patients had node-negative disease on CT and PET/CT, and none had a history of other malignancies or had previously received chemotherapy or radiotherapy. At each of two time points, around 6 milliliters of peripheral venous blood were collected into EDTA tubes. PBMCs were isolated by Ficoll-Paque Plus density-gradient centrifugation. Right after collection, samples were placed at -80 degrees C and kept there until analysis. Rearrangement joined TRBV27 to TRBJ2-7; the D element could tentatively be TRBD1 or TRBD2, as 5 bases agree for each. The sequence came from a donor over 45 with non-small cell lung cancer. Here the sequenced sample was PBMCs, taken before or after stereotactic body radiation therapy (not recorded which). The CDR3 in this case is CASSLGGHEQYF. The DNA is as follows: TGTGCCAGCAGTTTAGGGGGACACGAGCAGTACTTC.